These T cell receptor beta chains were read from a single sample in a study of cytomegalovirus exposure and HLA in healthy donors. Here immunoSEQ multiplex PCR was the method, and the copy in TCRdb shows in-frame clones only, minus some. This sample has roughly 100,000 clones, with 65% to 80% found just once. The material sequenced was PBMCs. The receptors derive from a male donor in good health and CMV-seronegative. The CDR3 runs from the conserved cysteine through the conserved F or W. The D gene is left open where the match is weak. Clone size is stated in some rows and not others, as once, few, many or a class when expanded.

d_gene,len,abundance,j_gene,v_gene,CDR3aa,CDR3nt
.,13,.,TRBJ2-7,TRBV27,CASSSIDSYEQYF,TGTGCCAGCAGTTCGATAGACAGCTACGAGCAGTACTTC
.,15,.,TRBJ2-3,TRBV9,CASSVGHRFTDTQYF,TGTGCCAGCAGCGTAGGGCACAGGTTCACAGATACGCAGTATTTT
.,15,.,TRBJ2-4,TRBV19,CASSITTLAKNIQYF,TGTGCCAGTAGTATCACTACCCTAGCCAAAAACATTCAGTACTTC
TRBD2,15,.,TRBJ2-7,TRBV18,CASSPGASGSYEQYF,TGTGCCAGCTCACCAGGGGCTAGCGGGAGCTACGAGCAGTACTTC
.,14,.,TRBJ1-5,TRBV5-8,CASSLFWGDQPQHF,TGTGCCAGCAGCTTGTTTTGGGGGGATCAGCCCCAGCATTTT
.,15,few,TRBJ1-4,TRBV4-3,CASSPGGQIHEKLFF,TGCGCCAGCAGCCCGGGGGGGCAAATTCATGAAAAACTGTTTTTT
TRBD1,14,.,TRBJ1-1,TRBV15,CATSSLGTETEAFF,TGTGCCACCAGCAGCCTGGGGACAGAGACTGAAGCTTTCTTT
.,13,.,TRBJ2-5,TRBV4-2,CASSQGPQETQYF,TGTGCCAGCAGCCAAGGGCCTCAAGAGACCCAGTACTTC
TRBD2,15,.,TRBJ2-1,TRBV4-2,CASSPGRSSYNEQFF,TGTGCCAGCAGCCCCGGGAGGAGCTCCTACAATGAGCAGTTCTTC
.,12,.,TRBJ2-7,TRBV11-2,CASSLVGDEQYF,TGTGCCAGCAGCTTAGTCGGGGACGAGCAGTACTTC
TRBD1,13,.,TRBJ2-7,TRBV25-1,CASRRDSSYEQYF,TGTGCCAGCAGGAGGGACAGCTCCTACGAGCAGTACTTC
TRBD2,15,once,TRBJ2-3,TRBV7-2,CASSLGGSGTDTQYF,TGTGCCAGCAGCTTAGGCGGGAGCGGCACAGATACGCAGTATTTT
.,17,.,TRBJ1-5,TRBV5-1,CASSLNPTALRDQPQHF,TGCGCCAGCAGCCTAAATCCGACAGCGCTTAGGGATCAGCCCCAGCATTTT
TRBD1,13,once,TRBJ2-1,TRBV7-8,CASSLDRDHEQFF,TGTGCCAGCAGCTTGGACAGGGACCATGAGCAGTTCTTC
.,15,.,TRBJ2-1,TRBV2,CASSDEASSYNEQFF,TGTGCCAGCAGTGACGAGGCTTCCTCCTACAATGAGCAGTTCTTC
.,14,.,TRBJ2-2,TRBV6-4,CASSDGGDTGELFF,TGTGCCAGCAGTGACGGCGGAGACACCGGGGAGCTGTTTTTT
TRBD2,15,few,TRBJ2-7,TRBV4-2,CASSPSSGIGYEQYF,TGTGCCAGCAGCCCCTCTAGCGGGATAGGGTACGAGCAGTACTTC
TRBD2,14,.,TRBJ2-7,TRBV7-9,CSSSFSGGSYEQYF,TGTTCCAGCAGCTTTAGCGGGGGATCCTACGAGCAGTACTTC
.,14,.,TRBJ2-7,TRBV6-1,CASSAGEIRYEQYF,TGTGCCAGCAGTGCAGGGGAAATTCGGTACGAGCAGTACTTC
.,18,.,TRBJ1-6,TRBV27,CASSLSPPDSSYNSPLHF,TGTGCCAGCAGTTTATCGCCCCCGGACAGCTCCTATAATTCACCCCTCCACTTT
TRBD2,16,once,TRBJ2-2,TRBV9,CASSVGPSGNTGELFF,TGTGCCAGCAGCGTAGGTCCTAGCGGGAACACCGGGGAGCTGTTTTTT
.,16,.,TRBJ2-2,TRBV7-2,CASSYRTDQDTGELFF,TGTGCCAGCAGCTACCGGACAGATCAGGACACCGGGGAGCTGTTTTTT
TRBD2,16,once,TRBJ2-7,TRBV11-2,CASSSGAREGQYEQYF,TGTGCCAGCAGCTCGGGGGCACGGGAGGGCCAGTACGAGCAGTACTTC
.,14,many,TRBJ1-2,TRBV4-1,CASSQPDSSYGYTF,TGCGCCAGCAGCCAACCGGACTCAAGCTATGGCTACACCTTC
.,15,few,TRBJ2-1,TRBV11-1,CASSPTPTLFNEQFF,TGTGCCAGCAGTCCAACCCCCACTTTGTTCAATGAGCAGTTCTTC